One T cell receptor beta chain is described in this entry. Its antigen remains unknown. The source of the sample is a study of T cells in localized non-small cell lung cancer. Study conclusions and caveats: Highest T cell clonality was seen in uninvolved adjacent lung, surpassing that measured in tumor. Tumor samples were not multi-region, leaving intratumor heterogeneity unexcluded. Appearing in adjacent lung were a median around 60 of the top 100 tumor clones. Prolonged overall survival went with higher T cell density in the blood.

Germline assignment: CDR1 SGHNT and CDR2 YYREEE (reference sequence). The CDR3 consists of 15 residues. V lost 2 bases, J lost 5 bases, and 2 bases stayed unmatched. This table comes from immunoSEQ multiplex PCR, and its TCRdb copy is limited to in-frame clones, with some not included. Here the sample spans some 18,000 clones, roughly four fifths being singletons. The sequence came from a man aged 35-69 years with stage I lung adenocarcinoma. The chain carries TRBV5-4 and TRBJ2-3; TRBD2 aligns across 13 bases. Sequencing used peripheral blood, obtained before any cancer treatment. The CDR3 region has the DNA TGTGCCAGCAGCTTAAGACTAGCGGGAGGAGATACGCAGTATTTT. Translated: CASSLRLAGGDTQYF.